Following are 30 T cell receptor beta chains from one sample sequenced in a study of siplizumab effects on memory and regulatory T cells. Sequencing used immunoSEQ multiplex PCR; TCRdb keeps in-frame clones, though not all of them. The data show more than 95,000 clones, about 93% seen once. Sequencing used Tregs sorted from blood. These receptors came from a human donor in good health.

The chain carries TRBV7-9 and TRBJ2-7; 7 nucleotides agree with TRBD1. This CDR3 has 13 amino acids. Trimming cost V 5 bases and J 5 bases; bases outside gene matches: 6. The germline gives CDR1 SEHNR, CDR2 FQNEAQ (reference sequence). The CDR3 region is CASSLGQINEQYF. DNA for the CDR3: TGTGCCAGCAGCCTGGGACAGATAAACGAGCAGTACTTC.

Regarding this clone: This CDR3 is also generated by other DNA sequences in the sample. The chain links TRBV7-3 to TRBJ1-1, with D unresolved. In germline, CDR1 is SGHTA, CDR2 FQGTGA. The length of the CDR3 is 13 residues. Trimming took off 0 bases at V and 5 bases at J, with 7 bases between the two ends. The CDR3 here is CASSLTRGTEAFF. CDR3 nucleotide sequence: TGTGCCAGCAGCTTAACGCGGGGTACTGAAGCTTTCTTT.

This chain uses TRBV4-2 with TRBJ1-1, with TRBD1 matching 9 bases. Germline V gives CDR1 LGHNA, CDR2 YNFKEQ. V gave up 3 bases and J gave up 3 bases; unmatched junction bases: 8. CDR3 length: 16 amino acids. In nucleotides, the CDR3 is TGTGCCAGCAGCCAGGGACAGGGCGCGTCGGACACTGAAGCTTTCTTT. This gives the protein CASSQGQGASDTEAFF.

The gene calls are TRBV18 and TRBJ1-2, with 7 bases aligning to TRBD1. This CDR3 comprises 16 residues. The germline V gene encodes CDR1 KGHSH and CDR2 LQKENI. V lost 6 bases to trimming and J lost 2 bases; unmatched junction nucleotides: 12. For the CDR3, the DNA is TGTGCCAGCTCTCAATCCGGGCAGGGGGAAAACTATGGCTACACCTTC. Protein: CASSQSGQGENYGYTF.

The chain uses TRBV19 and TRBJ1-2, with D maybe TRBD1 (6 bases). The CDR3 spans 13 residues. Trimming cost V 11 bases and J 6 bases, with 19 bases left between them. Germline V gene lookup returns CDR1 LNHDA and CDR2 SQIVND (reference sequence). This chain's CDR3 is CACGTLPWDGYTF. The CDR3 DNA sequence: TGTGCCTGCGGGACACTCCCCTGGGATGGCTACACCTTC.

The chain couples TRBV19 to TRBJ1-2; D might be TRBD1 (5 bases). Germline CDR1 LNHDA, CDR2 SQIVND (reference sequence). CDR3 length equals 14 residues. Trimming pared 2 bases from V and 4 bases from J, leaving 11 bases between. The CDR3 sequence: CASSIQGLRYGYTF. The DNA for the CDR3 is TGTGCCAGTAGTATACAGGGCCTACGCTATGGCTACACCTTC.

CDR3 in DNA: TGTGCCAGCAGCCCGACCAGGGCCAGAGGCACTGAAGCTTTCTTT. This gives the protein CASSPTRARGTEAFF. V and J are TRBV11-2 and TRBJ1-1, with TRBD1 as a possible D gene (5 bases). The germline V and J ends were trimmed by 5 bases and 4 bases, with 17 bases remaining between them. CDR1 SGHAT and CDR2 FQNNGV come from the germline V gene. The length of the CDR3 is 15 residues.

About this clone itself: One end of the junction is discordant with germline, which a read error may explain. Other nucleotide sequences in the sample specify the same CDR3. This sequence joins TRBV7-2 and TRBJ1-2; D unclear. CDR3 length equals 11 residues. Germline V CDR1 and CDR2: SGHTA, FQGNSA. This chain's CDR3 is CASSPGLGYTF. The CDR3 nucleotides are TGTGCCAGCAGCCCCGGTCTTGGCTACACTTTC. Using reference TRBV7-2 and TRBJ1-2 for the parts outside the CDR3, the full variable domain is GAGVSQSPSNKVTEKGKDVELRCDPISGHTALYWYRQSLGQGLEFLIYFQGNSAPDKSGLPSDRFSAERTGGSVSTLTIQRTQQEDSAVYLCASSPGLGYTFGSGTRLTVV.

V and J are TRBV7-3 and TRBJ1-6; the D gene is possibly TRBD1 (5 bases). V lost 8 bases to trimming and J lost 2 bases, with 10 bases between them. The CDR3 extends over 14 amino acids. Germline CDR1 reads SGHTA; CDR2 reads FQGTGA. CDR3 sequence: CASAGGAYNSPLHF. DNA of the CDR3: TGTGCCAGCGCTGGGGGGGCCTATAATTCACCCCTCCACTTT.

In its sample, this clone was seen a few times. The rearrangement joins TRBV7-9 to TRBJ1-1, with D uncertain. The germline V gene has CDR1 SEHNR and CDR2 FQNEAQ (reference sequence). The V end was cut by 5 bases, the J end by 3 bases, with 10 bases between. The CDR3 extends over 13 amino acids. CDR3 loop: CASSLGVDTEAFF. CDR3 bases: TGTGCCAGCAGCCTAGGAGTCGACACTGAAGCTTTCTTT.

V gene TRBV6-4 combines with J gene TRBJ1-1, with D possibly matching TRBD1 (6 bases). Between the trimmed V and J ends, which lost 0 bases and 0 bases, there was a span of 20 bases. This CDR3 has 19 residues. CDR1 is MRHNA, CDR2 SNTAGT, per germline. Here the CDR3 DNA reads TGTGCCAGCAGTGACTCGAAGGAGGGGGTAAATGAAATGAACACTGAAGCTTTCTTT. Translated: CASSDSKEGVNEMNTEAFF.

The CDR3 DNA is TGTGCCAGCTCACCACGGAGACAGGGGAGCTCCTACAATGAGCAGTTCTTC. Translation gives CASSPRRQGSSYNEQFF. The genes are TRBV18 and TRBJ2-1; TRBD1 agrees at 8 bases. The CDR3 spans 17 residues. The germline CDR1 and CDR2 sequences are KGHSH and LQKENI. V was pared by 1 base and J by 0 bases, with 5 bases of the junction left unmatched.

The V and J genes are TRBV7-9 and TRBJ1-4; the D is unclear. Germline V gene sequence: CDR1 SEHNR, CDR2 FQNEAQ (reference sequence). The CDR3 is 16 residues long. The V gene lost 1 base and the J gene lost 8 bases, with 17 bases spanning the gap. CDR3 nucleotide sequence: TGTGCCAGCAGCTTAGTGATTTCCGGGTTTGGAGAAAAACTGTTTTTT. This gives the protein CASSLVISGFGEKLFF.

V is TRBV19 and J is TRBJ1-2; possibly TRBD1 for D (6 bases). Germline CDR1 LNHDA, CDR2 SQIVND (reference sequence). This CDR3 has 15 amino acids. Between the trimmed V and J ends, which lost 3 bases and 8 bases, there was a span of 19 bases. CDR3 nucleotides: TGTGCCAGTAGTATCAAAACCCAGGGGCTAGGAGGCTACACCTTC. Translation gives CASSIKTQGLGGYTF.

This clone was picked up one time. The chain joins TRBV10-3 to TRBJ2-5; a weak D match, TRBD1 (6 bases). V was trimmed by 0 bases and J by 4 bases, leaving 9 bases between them. The CDR3 loop spans 14 amino acids. CDR1 is ENHRY and CDR2 is SYGVKD in the germline V gene. In DNA form, the CDR3 reads TGTGCCATCAGTGAGTCATGGGGGCGAGAGACCCAGTACTTC. This codes for CAISESWGRETQYF.

J is TRBJ2-1 and V is TRBV7-3; a possible D gene is TRBD2 (6 bases). Germline CDR1 SGHTA, CDR2 FQGTGA. Trimming took off 4 bases at V and 10 bases at J, with 11 bases between the two ends. CDR3 length: 12 residues. The CDR3 DNA is TGTGCCAGCAGCTCCCCTGGGAGGGAGCAGTTCTTC. Amino acids: CASSSPGREQFF.

The chain couples TRBV6-5 to TRBJ2-7; D is unclear. With 6 bases removed from V and 7 bases from J, the gap between germline ends came to 13 bases. In germline, CDR1 is MNHEY, CDR2 SVGAGI. The CDR3 has 12 residues. CDR3 region: CASRSGNVEQYF. The CDR3 DNA follows: TGTGCCAGCAGGTCTGGTAATGTAGAGCAGTACTTC.

This clone was observed a single time. The chain carries TRBV10-3 and TRBJ2-3; the D gene is possibly TRBD2 (6 bases). Trimming removed 4 bases at V and 3 bases at J, with 11 bases between. CDR1 is ENHRY and CDR2 is SYGVKD in the germline V gene. The CDR3 covers 14 residues. The chain's CDR3 is CAISAGRQTDTQYF. The CDR3 nucleotides read TGTGCCATCAGTGCCGGGAGACAGACAGATACGCAGTATTTT.

The count of this clone is one. Here the CDR3 DNA reads TGTGCCAGCAGCTTAACCAGGGACGACTACGAGCAGTACTTC. It encodes CASSLTRDDYEQYF. The chain joins TRBV7-2 to TRBJ2-7, with D perhaps matching TRBD1 or TRBD2 (5 bases each). CDR1 is SGHTA, CDR2 FQGNSA, per germline. The germline V and J ends were trimmed by 2 bases and 3 bases, with 11 bases remaining between them. The CDR3 has 14 amino acids.

The chain recombines TRBV19 with TRBJ1-2; no reliable D call. Germline V gene data show CDR1 as LNHDA and CDR2 as SQIVND (reference sequence). The length of the CDR3 is 13 residues. V was pared by 8 bases and J by 8 bases, with 18 bases between. CDR3 loop: CASARGWISGYTF. The CDR3 bases are TGTGCCAGTGCGAGAGGTTGGATTAGCGGCTACACCTTC.

The chain recombines TRBV12-5 with TRBJ2-1; D is ambiguous. Looked up from germline, CDR1 is LGHNT and CDR2 is FRNRAP. This CDR3 contains 13 residues. V was pared by 0 bases and J by 6 bases, with 6 bases between. Here the CDR3 reads CASGLVPPNEQFF. The CDR3 DNA reads as TGTGCTAGTGGTTTGGTACCCCCCAATGAGCAGTTCTTC.

This clone was observed a single time. This chain joins TRBV4-3 and TRBJ1-2, with 9 bases aligning to TRBD1. V lost 1 base, J lost 4 bases, and 4 bases stayed unmatched. The CDR3 loop spans 15 amino acids. Germline CDR1 reads LGHNA; CDR2 reads YSLEER. The CDR3 sequence is CASSQVQGAGYGYTF. The CDR3 DNA reads as TGCGCCAGCAGCCAAGTACAGGGGGCCGGCTATGGCTACACCTTC.

The chain joins TRBV6-5 to TRBJ1-3; D not certain. Germline CDR1 reads MNHEY; CDR2 reads SVGAGI. With 6 bases removed from V and 0 bases from J, the gap between germline ends came to 9 bases. CDR3 size: 14 residues. CDR3 in DNA: TGTGCCAGCAGCCCGATCATCTCTGGAAACACCATATATTTT. Translated, it gives CASSPIISGNTIYF.

This chain's CDR3 is CASSEWGRGNTGELFF. As DNA, the CDR3 is TGTGCCAGCAGTGAATGGGGCAGGGGGAACACCGGGGAGCTGTTTTTT. The V gene is TRBV25-1, the J gene TRBJ2-2, with a weak D call TRBD1 (6 bases). CDR3 length: 16 amino acids. The germline V gene encodes CDR1 MGHDK and CDR2 SYGVNS. The V gene lost 1 base and the J gene lost 1 base, with 10 bases spanning the gap.

This chain links TRBV7-9 with TRBJ2-5; TRBD2 aligns across 10 bases. The germline V gene has CDR1 SEHNR and CDR2 FQNEAQ (reference sequence). CDR3 size: 14 residues. V shed 4 bases, J shed 5 bases, and the junction held 4 bases outside the gene matches. In DNA form, the CDR3 reads TGTGCCAGCAGCTCCGGGACTAGCGCGGAGACCCAGTACTTC. This gives the protein CASSSGTSAETQYF. The variable domain in full, completed from reference TRBV7-9 and TRBJ2-5, reads DTGVSQNPRHKITKRGQNVTFRCDPISEHNRLYWYRQTLGQGPEFLTYFQNEAQLEKSRLLSDRFSAERPKGSFSTLEIQRTEQGDSAMYLCASSSGTSAETQYFGPGTRLLVL.

The rearrangement links TRBV28 to TRBJ2-7; D is perhaps TRBD2 (6 bases). This CDR3 region has 14 residues. The germline gives CDR1 MDHEN, CDR2 SYDVKM. V lost 6 bases, J lost 3 bases, and 15 bases lay in between. The CDR3, as DNA: TGTGCCAGCAGATCCGGGACTTTAGGCTACGAGCAGTACTTC. Amino acid sequence: CASRSGTLGYEQYF.

The genes are TRBV5-4 and TRBJ1-1, with 8 bases fitting TRBD1. The CDR3 is made up of 13 amino acids. V gave up 5 bases and J gave up 11 bases; unmatched junction bases: 11. Germline CDR1 is SGHNT and CDR2 is YYREEE (reference sequence). The CDR3 nucleotides are TGTGCCAGCAGTCGCGACAGGGGACCTAGGGCTTTCTTT. It translates to CASSRDRGPRAFF.

V is TRBV5-4 and J is TRBJ1-1; D is unclear. From germline, CDR1 is SGHNT and CDR2 YYREEE (reference sequence). This CDR3 region has 12 residues. The V end was cut by 0 bases, the J end by 6 bases, with 6 bases between. Here the CDR3 DNA reads TGTGCCAGCAGCTTGGATGGGGCTGAAGCTTTCTTT. Amino acid sequence: CASSLDGAEAFF. Drawing the rest from reference TRBV5-4 and TRBJ1-1, the complete variable domain is ETGVTQSPTHLIKTRGQQVTLRCSSQSGHNTVSWYQQALGQGPQFIFQYYREEENGRGNFPPRFSGLQFPNYSSELNVNALELDDSALYLCASSLDGAEAFFGQGTRLTVV.

V usage is TRBV2 and J usage is TRBJ2-3, with a tentative D call TRBD2 (6 bases). The germline V gene has CDR1 SNHLY and CDR2 FYNNEI. The V gene lost 7 bases and the J gene lost 3 bases, with 8 bases spanning the gap. This CDR3 is built from 12 residues. The CDR3 loop is CASKAGTDTQYF. The DNA of the CDR3 is TGTGCCAGCAAGGCGGGAACAGATACGCAGTATTTT.

V gene TRBV5-4 combines with J gene TRBJ2-3; D uncertain. CDR1 is SGHNT, CDR2 YYREEE, per germline (reference sequence). The CDR3 is 12 residues long. V lost 0 bases, J lost 4 bases, and 3 bases lay in between. The DNA of the CDR3 is TGTGCCAGCAGCTTGGTGTCAGATACGCAGTATTTT. Translation: CASSLVSDTQYF.